This TCR beta chain was profiled in a study of T cells in Graves' hyperthyroidism and ophthalmopathy. Overall study findings and caveats: Ophthalmopathy and stable hyperthyroidism were told apart by a 13 V-J model.

The length of the CDR3 is 13 residues. With V trimmed by 7 bases and J by 8 bases, 10 bases remained unmatched. The germline CDR1 and CDR2 sequences are LNHDA and SQIVND (reference sequence). RNA transcripts were the template for amplifying TCR beta CDR3 regions. HTBI primers drove first-round RT-PCR of the TCR CDR3. TCRdb independently ran MiXCR on the multiplex PCR reads; one entry per CDR3 protein. The repertoire has about 840,000 distinct CDR3 sequences, 38% of them found once; the top ten carry roughly 8.3%. This clonotype was detected many times. Its antigen remains unknown. The hyperthyroidism patients had all been newly diagnosed, and their disease duration was under 2 months. Their ages ranged from 18 to 65 years.

The sequenced material came from blood. The source of this sequence is a man aged 18 to 29 with Graves' hyperthyroidism. The chain has TRBV19 and TRBJ1-1; 7 bases map to TRBD1. The CDR3 sequence is CASITPDRREAFF. The CDR3 DNA follows: TGTGCCAGTATTACCCCGGACAGGCGAGAAGCTTTCTTT.